These 3 T cell receptor beta chains share one sample of origin, sequenced in a study of T cell repertoires in cytomegalovirus infection. TCRdb ran MiXCR on the reads and lists one entry per CDR3 protein. The sample has under 850,000 distinct CDR3 sequences, roughly 35% seen once. The sample consisted of PBMCs. Source of these receptors: a human donor in good health (CMV status not recorded). Some clones in this sample may be carry-over from other donors' samples.

The chain recombines TRBV12-3 or TRBV12-4 with TRBJ1-5, with 7 bases that match TRBD1. The ends lost 6 bases at V and 3 bases at J; junction bases unmatched: 5. The CDR3 sequence is 14 residues long. The CDR3 reads CASRPGGNNQPQHF. The CDR3 DNA reads TGTGCCAGCAGACCAGGGGGAAACAATCAGCCCCAGCATTTT.

As to this clonotype: A junction boundary mismatches the germline segment, possibly from a read error. The chain carries TRBV20-1 and TRBJ1-2; no firm D call. Germline CDR1 DFQATT, CDR2 SNEGSKA (reference sequence). The CDR3 loop spans 12 amino acids. Here the CDR3 reads CSASWDFYCYTF. DNA for the CDR3: TGCAGTGCGAGTTGGGATTTCTATTGCTACACCTTC.

V gene TRBV25-1 combines with J gene TRBJ2-1; D gene uncertain. V lost 0 bases and J 7 bases, leaving 4 bases between the germline ends. The CDR3 length is 12 residues. The germline V gene has CDR1 MGHDK and CDR2 SYGVNS. The CDR3 bases are TGTGCCAGCAGTGAATACGGGAATGAGCAGTTCTTC. Its protein product is CASSEYGNEQFF.